The rows below give T cell receptor beta chains drawn from one sample of a study of siplizumab effects on memory and regulatory T cells. Using immunoSEQ multiplex PCR, the repertoire was profiled, and TCRdb retains in-frame clones only, with some absent. The sample lists some 100,000 clones; more than 90% were seen once. The sequencing input was CD4+ T cells sorted from blood. These receptors were taken from a human donor in good health. Some clones in this sample may be carry-over from other donors' samples. CDR3s include the opening cysteine and the closing phenylalanine or tryptophan. D genes are given only for firm matches. Clone size, where shown, is once, few, many, or a class for clones that have expanded.

j_call: TRBJ2-3; v_call: TRBV27; d_call: NA; clone_size: NA; cdr3_aa: CASRPGGGGMIYTQYF; cdr3_nt: TGTGCCAGCAGACCGGGTGGAGGGGGTATGATATATACGCAGTATTTT
j_call: TRBJ2-1; v_call: TRBV29-1; d_call: TRBD2; clone_size: NA; cdr3_aa: CSVELAGGMSEQFF; cdr3_nt: TGCAGCGTTGAACTAGCGGGAGGAATGAGTGAGCAGTTCTTC
j_call: TRBJ1-2; v_call: TRBV2; d_call: NA; clone_size: once; cdr3_aa: CASSNGGNGYTF; cdr3_nt: TGTGCCAGCAGCAACGGGGGGAATGGCTACACCTTC
j_call: TRBJ2-1; v_call: TRBV4-1; d_call: NA; clone_size: NA; cdr3_aa: CASSGWLGNEQFF; cdr3_nt: TGCGCCAGCAGCGGTTGGCTCGGGAATGAGCAGTTCTTC
j_call: TRBJ2-3; v_call: TRBV6-4; d_call: NA; clone_size: NA; cdr3_aa: CASSPETATDTQYF; cdr3_nt: TGTGCCAGCAGTCCTGAGACAGCCACAGATACGCAGTATTTT
j_call: TRBJ2-5; v_call: TRBV10-2; d_call: NA; clone_size: NA; cdr3_aa: CASSGRGGRETQYF; cdr3_nt: TGCGCCAGCAGTGGGAGAGGAGGACGGGAGACCCAGTACTTC
j_call: TRBJ1-5; v_call: TRBV27; d_call: TRBD1; clone_size: NA; cdr3_aa: CASRTGTGFGQPQHF; cdr3_nt: TGTGCCAGCAGGACGGGGACAGGGTTCGGTCAGCCCCAGCATTTT
j_call: TRBJ2-1; v_call: TRBV28; d_call: TRBD2; clone_size: NA; cdr3_aa: CASSSAGGPQNEQFF; cdr3_nt: TGTGCCAGCAGTTCAGCGGGAGGGCCCCAGAATGAGCAGTTCTTC
j_call: TRBJ2-3; v_call: TRBV2; d_call: TRBD1; clone_size: NA; cdr3_aa: CASSTGGTADTQYF; cdr3_nt: TGTGCCAGCAGCACAGGGGGTACGGCAGATACGCAGTATTTT
j_call: TRBJ2-7; v_call: TRBV7-8; d_call: NA; clone_size: NA; cdr3_aa: CASSLDIEDPYF; cdr3_nt: TGTGCCAGCAGCTTAGACATCGAGGATCCGTACTTC
j_call: TRBJ2-5; v_call: TRBV7-7; d_call: TRBD2; clone_size: NA; cdr3_aa: CASSLTRTSAETQYF; cdr3_nt: TGTGCTAGCAGCTTAACCCGGACTAGCGCTGAGACCCAGTACTTC
j_call: TRBJ1-5; v_call: TRBV18; d_call: NA; clone_size: NA; cdr3_aa: CASSPRGGGPQHF; cdr3_nt: TGTGCCAGCTCACCCCGCGGGGGTGGGCCCCAGCATTTT
j_call: TRBJ2-2; v_call: TRBV11-1; d_call: NA; clone_size: NA; cdr3_aa: CASPQKPSTGELFF; cdr3_nt: TGTGCCAGCCCCCAAAAGCCAAGCACCGGGGAGCTGTTTTTT
j_call: TRBJ2-3; v_call: TRBV9; d_call: TRBD2; clone_size: NA; cdr3_aa: CASSRSLGSGSSDTQYF; cdr3_nt: TGTGCCAGCAGCCGAAGCCTGGGTAGCGGGAGTTCAGATACGCAGTATTTT